The 14 T cell receptor beta chains given below trace back to one sample, sequenced in a study of T-cell reconstitution after alpha-beta-depleted transplantation in children. Unique molecular identifiers were used to barcode this TCRbeta library. TCRdb reanalysed the PCR reads using MiXCR and keeps one entry per CDR3 protein. Found here are about 110,000 distinct CDR3 sequences, 5.5% to 6.5% of them singletons; the top ten hold roughly 25%. The input for sequencing was PBMCs, mostly from graft donor cells, taken 360 days after TCRalphabeta/CD19-depleted stem cell transplant. Receptor source: a male patient between 2 and 10 years old who had a stem cell transplant for acute lymphoblastic leukemia, so the T cells may come from the graft donor.

This clonotype came up many times. CDR3 sequence: CASSLRGIDTQYF. The CDR3 DNA is TGCGCCAGCAGCTTGAGGGGTATAGATACGCAGTATTTT. The chain has TRBV5-1 and TRBJ2-3; TRBD1 might be the D (5 bases). Per germline, CDR1 SGHRS and CDR2 YFSETQ. V gave up 1 base and J gave up 5 bases, with 8 bases separating them. This CDR3 is 13 amino acids long.

V usage is TRBV27 and J usage is TRBJ1-2; D is unclear. Germline V CDR1 and CDR2: MNHEY, SMNVEV (reference sequence). The CDR3 totals 14 residues. Trimming pared 6 bases from V and 4 bases from J, leaving 15 bases between. As DNA, the CDR3 is TGTGCCAGCAGCCCCTTTTCCATGGGCTATGGCTACACCTTC. It specifies CASSPFSMGYGYTF.

This clonotype appeared many times. The junction departs from germline at one end; a sequencing error may be responsible. The CDR3 DNA follows: TGCAGCGTTCGACAGGGAGTAGCCCCTGTTTTT. Its protein is CSVRQGVAPVF. J is TRBJ1-4 and V is TRBV29-1; 7 bases are a match to TRBD1. The germline gives CDR1 SQVTM, CDR2 ANQGSEA. This CDR3 has 11 amino acids.

This clonotype was detected ten times or more. The DNA for the CDR3 is TGTGCCAGCAGTAGGACAGGGCCACTAGCGGGAGCAAGGGGCTTCTACGAGCAGTACTTC. This gives the protein CASSRTGPLAGARGFYEQYF. This chain links TRBV12-3 or TRBV12-4 with TRBJ2-7; 11 positions agree with TRBD2. The J segment lost 3 bases and the V segment lost 5 bases, leaving 21 bases of the junction unmatched. The CDR3 contains 20 residues.

This sequence joins TRBV9 and TRBJ2-3, with 7 bases matching TRBD1. Germline values: CDR1 SGDLS, CDR2 YYNGEE. V was pared by 6 bases and J by 6 bases, with 10 bases of the junction left unmatched. This CDR3 spans 14 amino acids. The CDR3 sequence: CASTLRQGQDTQYF. CDR3 DNA sequence: TGTGCCAGCACCCTCCGGCAGGGACAGGATACGCAGTATTTT.

This clonotype was observed many times. This chain uses TRBV15 with TRBJ2-3, with 8 bases that match TRBD2. V was pared by 1 base and J by 3 bases, with 6 bases of the junction left unmatched. Germline CDR1 reads LNHNV; CDR2 reads YYDKDF (reference sequence). The CDR3 has 16 amino acids. The CDR3 bases are TGTGCCACCAGCAGAGTGATAGCGGGAAATACAGATACGCAGTATTTT. Its protein product is CATSRVIAGNTDTQYF.

This clonotype was counted at least ten times. The chain joins TRBV9 to TRBJ2-7; 10 nucleotides match TRBD1. V lost 4 bases and J lost 7; bases outside the gene matches: 11. Germline V gives CDR1 SGDLS, CDR2 YYNGEE. This CDR3 region has 15 residues. This chain's CDR3 is CASSLNGDRGREQYF. In DNA, the CDR3 is TGTGCCAGCAGCCTTAATGGGGACAGGGGTCGTGAGCAGTACTTC.

This clonotype was picked up many times. The gene calls are TRBV7-3 and TRBJ2-1; 9 nucleotides align to TRBD2. Trimming took 4 bases from V and 12 from J; bases not matched to a gene: 7. The CDR3 has 13 amino acids. Germline loops: CDR1 SGHTA, CDR2 FQGTGA. In DNA form, the CDR3 reads TGTGCCAGCAGCTCAAGGGCGGGAGGGGGGCAGTTCTTC. Translating gives CASSSRAGGGQFF.

The chain's CDR3 is CASSKGGLRANEKLFF. CDR3 nucleotide sequence: TGTGCCAGCAGTAAAGGAGGGCTGAGGGCTAATGAAAAACTGTTTTTT. V and J are TRBV12-3 or TRBV12-4 and TRBJ1-4; D is ambiguous. The ends were cut back, 5 bases at V and 3 bases at J, with 16 bases in the middle. The CDR3 spans 16 residues.

The chain is built from TRBV5-7 and TRBJ1-1; D is perhaps TRBD1 (6 bases). TRBV5-7 is assigned to the ORF class and has an uncertain function. This CDR3 is built from 16 residues. Trimming left V 4 bases short and J 5 bases short, with 21 bases between. CDR3 loop: CASSHFRGGVRTEAFF. In DNA, the CDR3 is TGTGCCAGCAGCCATTTCAGGGGAGGAGTACGGACTGAAGCTTTCTTT.

This clonotype was counted at least ten times. The CDR3 nucleotides read TGTGCCAGCAGCGGCGGGGCTAGCGCTAACTCCTACGAGCAGTACTTC. This codes for CASSGGASANSYEQYF. The chain uses TRBV7-9 and TRBJ2-7; the D gene is possibly TRBD2 (6 bases). This CDR3 is built from 16 residues. Germline V gives CDR1 SEHNR, CDR2 FQNEAQ (reference sequence). Between the trimmed V and J ends, which lost 5 bases and 0 bases, there was a span of 17 bases.

This clonotype was recorded at least ten times. The chain is built from TRBV11-2 and TRBJ2-3, with unresolved D. The V end lost 3 bases, the J end lost 0 bases, and 19 bases lay between the germline ends. The CDR3 is 18 amino acids. Germline CDR1 reads SGHAT; CDR2 reads FQNNGV. This CDR3 is CASSFVAGPPYSTDTQYF. The CDR3 DNA reads TGTGCCAGCAGCTTCGTCGCCGGGCCCCCATATAGCACAGATACGCAGTATTTT.

Ten or more counts support this clonotype. The chain combines TRBV11-1 with TRBJ2-7; D possibly uses TRBD1 or TRBD2 (5 bases each). Germline CDR1 and CDR2: SGHAT and FQDESV (reference sequence). This CDR3 region has 17 residues. V dropped 0 bases and J dropped 2 bases, with 17 bases sitting between them. CDR3 nucleotides: TGTGCCAGCAGCTTAGCGACCGGGACCCTCAACCCCTACGAGCAGTACTTC. Translation gives CASSLATGTLNPYEQYF.

This clonotype appeared many times. The chain joins TRBV7-3 to TRBJ2-1, with a tentative D call TRBD1 (6 bases). The V end was cut by 1 base, the J end by 6 bases, with 16 bases between. This CDR3 is built from 16 residues. Germline CDR1 and CDR2: SGHTA and FQGTGA. Written as DNA, the CDR3 is TGTGCCAGCAGCTTAAACGGGCAGGGGCTAGGCAATGAGCAGTTCTTC. Residues: CASSLNGQGLGNEQFF.